Each of the 18 T cell receptor beta chains below was sequenced from the same sample in a study of T cell responses to AZD1222 COVID-19 vaccine. Repertoires were generated with immunoSEQ multiplex PCR, while TCRdb's copy carries only in-frame clones and drops some. Counted here are some 150,000 clones, about 91% occurring once; the ten biggest clones make up less than 4.5%. The sequencing here drew on peripheral blood, taken on day 0 of MenACWY control vaccination. The receptors stem from an adult in good health.

The genes are TRBV6-5 and TRBJ2-1; D uncertain. This CDR3 contains 14 residues. The germline V and J ends were trimmed by 5 bases and 5 bases, with 13 bases remaining between them. Per germline, CDR1 MNHEY and CDR2 SVGAGI. The CDR3 region is CASSRAWLDNEQFF. CDR3 DNA: TGTGCCAGCAGTCGTGCTTGGCTAGACAATGAGCAGTTCTTC.

The J gene is TRBJ2-7, the V gene TRBV28; 12 positions agree with TRBD2. CDR1 is MDHEN, CDR2 SYDVKM, per germline. The CDR3 runs 17 residues. V shed 2 bases, J shed 4 bases, and the junction held 9 bases outside the gene matches. The CDR3: CASSLEASGRASYEQYF. DNA for the CDR3: TGTGCCAGCAGTTTAGAGGCTAGCGGGAGGGCCTCGTACGAGCAGTACTTC.

The J gene is TRBJ1-3, the V gene TRBV6-1; D is perhaps TRBD1 (6 bases). V was trimmed by 0 bases and J by 3 bases, leaving 9 bases between them. CDR1 and CDR2 (germline): MNHNS, SASEGT. This CDR3 has 15 amino acids. In nucleotides, the CDR3 is TGTGCCAGCAGTGAAGCACAGGGCGTTGGAAACACCATATATTTT. Translating it yields CASSEAQGVGNTIYF.

V usage is TRBV10-3 and J usage is TRBJ2-7, with 14 bases lining up with TRBD2. Germline V gene data show CDR1 as ENHRY and CDR2 as SYGVKD. The J segment lost 5 bases and the V segment lost 5 bases, leaving 8 bases of the junction unmatched. There are 16 residues in the CDR3. CDR3 amino acids: CAISQTSGRVAHEQYF. The CDR3 DNA sequence: TGTGCCATCAGTCAGACTAGCGGGAGGGTAGCCCACGAGCAGTACTTC.

This chain joins TRBV15 and TRBJ2-3; either TRBD1 or TRBD2 may supply D (5 bases each). V was trimmed by 1 base and J by 3 bases, leaving 5 bases between them. Per the germline V gene, CDR1 is LNHNV and CDR2 is YYDKDF (reference sequence). The CDR3 is made up of 13 amino acids. The CDR3 region has the DNA TGTGCCACCAGCAGAGGGGGGACAGATACGCAGTATTTT. This encodes CATSRGGTDTQYF.

The chain carries TRBV6-2 or TRBV6-3 and TRBJ1-1, with a possible D match to TRBD1 (5 bases). Trimming left V 5 bases short and J 2 bases short, with 12 bases between. The CDR3 is made up of 14 amino acids. Germline lookup yields CDR1 MNHEY and CDR2 SVGEGT. CDR3 coding DNA: TGTGCCAGCAGTGCCGACAGAACTAACACTGAAGCTTTCTTT. It is translated as CASSADRTNTEAFF.

The chain combines TRBV7-9 with TRBJ2-7; no definite D call. V lost 1 base, J lost 0 bases, and 7 bases lay in between. The CDR3 loop spans 14 amino acids. CDR1 and CDR2 from the germline V gene are SEHNR and FQNEAQ (reference sequence). CDR3 sequence (DNA): TGTGCCAGCAGCTTAGTCCCAAGCTCCTACGAGCAGTACTTC. Residues: CASSLVPSSYEQYF. Full variable domain (outside the CDR3, taken from reference TRBV7-9 and TRBJ2-7): DTGVSQNPRHKITKRGQNVTFRCDPISEHNRLYWYRQTLGQGPEFLTYFQNEAQLEKSRLLSDRFSAERPKGSFSTLEIQRTEQGDSAMYLCASSLVPSSYEQYFGPGTRLTVT.

The chain recombines TRBV27 with TRBJ2-1; D possibly matches TRBD1 or TRBD2 (6 bases each). Trimming stripped 0 bases from V and 2 bases from J, with 11 bases between. The CDR3 has 16 residues. The V gene's germline CDR1 is MNHEY and CDR2 SMNVEV (reference sequence). The CDR3 region has the DNA TGTGCCAGCAGTTTATCGGGGGGCCCTGCCTACAATGAGCAGTTCTTC. Its translation: CASSLSGGPAYNEQFF.

The chain has TRBV5-1 and TRBJ2-3; 8 positions match TRBD2. V dropped 4 bases and J dropped 2; count of bases not matched to a gene: 6. Germline V lookup: CDR1 SGHRS, CDR2 YFSETQ. This CDR3 is built from 15 residues. CDR3 loop: CASSPSGSFTDTQYF. CDR3 coding DNA: TGCGCCAGCAGCCCAAGCGGGAGCTTCACAGATACGCAGTATTTT.

On this clone: This specimen includes other DNA sequences encoding the same CDR3. The chain carries TRBV6-5 and TRBJ1-1; D is unresolved. Germline loops: CDR1 MNHEY, CDR2 SVGAGI. V was clipped by 4 bases and J by 1 base, with 7 bases between them. The CDR3 contains 13 residues. The CDR3 nucleotides are TGTGCCAGCAGTTCGCGGAGGAACACTGAAGCTTTCTTT. Translating it yields CASSSRRNTEAFF.

The chain joins TRBV14 to TRBJ2-2; no firm D call. This CDR3 has 16 amino acids. With 0 bases removed from V and 1 base from J, the gap between germline ends came to 9 bases. Germline CDR1 is SGHDN and CDR2 is FVKESK. Here the CDR3 DNA reads TGTGCCAGCAGCCAAGAGTCCCGGTTGAACACCGGGGAGCTGTTTTTT. It translates to CASSQESRLNTGELFF.

V and J are TRBV19 and TRBJ2-2; 8 bases map to TRBD2. CDR1 is LNHDA, CDR2 SQIVND, per germline (reference sequence). The CDR3 totals 16 residues. V trimming: 0 bases; J trimming: 3 bases; junction bases outside the gene matches: 3. The chain's CDR3 is CASSIDPGGDTGELFF. As DNA, the CDR3 is TGTGCCAGTAGTATAGATCCGGGGGGGGACACCGGGGAGCTGTTTTTT.

This rearrangement joins TRBV9 to TRBJ2-5; 14 bases are a match to TRBD2. Germline lookup yields CDR1 SGDLS and CDR2 YYNGEE. CDR3 length: 16 amino acids. With V trimmed by 2 bases and J by 3 bases, 3 bases remained unmatched. The CDR3 protein is CASSVGTSGSKETQYF. The CDR3 DNA reads as TGTGCCAGCAGCGTCGGGACTAGCGGGAGTAAAGAGACCCAGTACTTC.

V is TRBV5-1 and J is TRBJ1-5; 10 bases line up with TRBD1. Germline V gene data show CDR1 as SGHRS and CDR2 as YFSETQ. V was clipped by 4 bases and J by 1 base; unmatched bases: 5. This CDR3 is built from 16 residues. DNA for the CDR3: TGCGCCAGCAGCGCCGGGACAGGGGTAAGCAATCAGCCCCAGCATTTT. Translation: CASSAGTGVSNQPQHF.

In this sample, this clone turned up once. The V gene is TRBV27, the J gene TRBJ1-2; D perhaps matches TRBD1 (5 bases). CDR1 is MNHEY and CDR2 is SMNVEV in the germline V gene (reference sequence). The V gene lost 3 bases and the J gene lost 6 bases, with 11 bases spanning the gap. The CDR3 runs to 13 residues. The DNA of the CDR3 is TGTGCCAGCAGTTTTTTCCGGGGCGATGGCTACACCTTC. Translation gives CASSFFRGDGYTF.

This clone has a single count. The V and J genes are TRBV2 and TRBJ1-2; 8 nucleotides match TRBD1. This CDR3 has 14 amino acids. Germline lookup yields CDR1 SNHLY and CDR2 FYNNEI. V lost 3 bases, J lost 4 bases, and 4 bases stayed unmatched. Here the CDR3 reads CASSEGDRIYGYTF. The CDR3 DNA sequence: TGTGCCAGCAGTGAGGGGGACAGGATCTATGGCTACACCTTC.

The rearrangement joins TRBV11-2 to TRBJ2-7; TRBD1 is a possible D gene (6 bases). V lost 5 bases and J lost 1, with 12 bases in between. Germline V gene sequence: CDR1 SGHAT, CDR2 FQNNGV. The CDR3 loop spans 14 amino acids. CDR3 loop: CASSHYRVSYEQYF. The DNA of the CDR3 is TGTGCCAGCAGCCATTACAGGGTTTCCTACGAGCAGTACTTC.

The rearrangement joins TRBV7-2 to TRBJ2-1, with TRBD1 matching over 8 bases. Germline lookup yields CDR1 SGHTA and CDR2 FQGNSA. The CDR3 totals 15 residues. V lost 5 bases to trimming and J lost 3 bases; unmatched junction nucleotides: 6. This CDR3 reads CASSTPGQVYNEQFF. CDR3 coding DNA: TGTGCCAGCAGCACTCCGGGACAGGTCTACAATGAGCAGTTCTTC.